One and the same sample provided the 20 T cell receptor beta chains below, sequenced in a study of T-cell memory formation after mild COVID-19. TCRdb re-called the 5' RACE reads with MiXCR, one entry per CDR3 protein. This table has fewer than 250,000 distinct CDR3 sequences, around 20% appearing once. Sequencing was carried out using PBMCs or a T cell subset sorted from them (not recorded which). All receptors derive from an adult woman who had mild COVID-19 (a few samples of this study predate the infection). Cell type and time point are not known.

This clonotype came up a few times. CDR3 nucleotides: TGCAGTGCTAGTCCAGGAATGGCCAAAAACATTCAGTACTTC. Translated: CSASPGMAKNIQYF. The gene calls are TRBV20-1 and TRBJ2-4; no firm D call. Germline lookup yields CDR1 DFQATT and CDR2 SNEGSKA (reference sequence). This CDR3 is 14 amino acids long. V was cut by 3 bases and J by 1 base, with 10 bases left in between.

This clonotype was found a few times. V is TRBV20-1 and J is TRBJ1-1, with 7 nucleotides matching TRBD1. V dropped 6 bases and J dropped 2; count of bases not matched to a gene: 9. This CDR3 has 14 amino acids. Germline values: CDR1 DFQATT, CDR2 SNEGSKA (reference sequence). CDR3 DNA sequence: TGCAGTGCAGTTAGGACAGGCTTAAACACTGAAGCTTTCTTT. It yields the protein CSAVRTGLNTEAFF.

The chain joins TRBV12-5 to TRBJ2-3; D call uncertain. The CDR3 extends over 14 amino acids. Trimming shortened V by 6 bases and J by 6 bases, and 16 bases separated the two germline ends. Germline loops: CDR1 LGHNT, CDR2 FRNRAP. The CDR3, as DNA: TGTGCTAGTGGGGTGGGTACCGTCGGGGATACGCAGTATTTT. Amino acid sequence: CASGVGTVGDTQYF.

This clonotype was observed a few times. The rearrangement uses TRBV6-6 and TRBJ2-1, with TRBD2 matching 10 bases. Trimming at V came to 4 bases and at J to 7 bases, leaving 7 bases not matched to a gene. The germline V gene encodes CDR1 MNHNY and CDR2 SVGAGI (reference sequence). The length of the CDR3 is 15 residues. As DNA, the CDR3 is TGTGCCAGCAGTTCCACGAGCGGGGGGGTAAATGAGCAGTTCTTC. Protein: CASSSTSGGVNEQFF.

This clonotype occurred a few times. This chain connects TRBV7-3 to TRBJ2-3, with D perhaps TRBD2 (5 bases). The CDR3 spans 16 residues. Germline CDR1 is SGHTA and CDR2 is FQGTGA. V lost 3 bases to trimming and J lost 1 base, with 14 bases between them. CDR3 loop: CASSLGASARTDTQYF. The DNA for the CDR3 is TGTGCCAGCAGCTTGGGAGCAAGCGCGCGCACAGATACGCAGTATTTT.

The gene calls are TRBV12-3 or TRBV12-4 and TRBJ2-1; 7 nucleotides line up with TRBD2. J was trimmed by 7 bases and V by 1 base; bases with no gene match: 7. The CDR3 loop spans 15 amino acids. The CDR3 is CASSLGRGLGNEQFF. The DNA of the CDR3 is TGTGCCAGCAGTTTAGGGCGGGGGTTGGGGAATGAGCAGTTCTTC.

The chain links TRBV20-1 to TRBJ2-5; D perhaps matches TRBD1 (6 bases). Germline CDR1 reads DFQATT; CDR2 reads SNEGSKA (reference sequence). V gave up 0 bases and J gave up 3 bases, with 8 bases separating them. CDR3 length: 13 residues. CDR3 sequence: CSARDWTEETQYF. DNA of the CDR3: TGCAGTGCTAGAGACTGGACAGAAGAGACCCAGTACTTC.

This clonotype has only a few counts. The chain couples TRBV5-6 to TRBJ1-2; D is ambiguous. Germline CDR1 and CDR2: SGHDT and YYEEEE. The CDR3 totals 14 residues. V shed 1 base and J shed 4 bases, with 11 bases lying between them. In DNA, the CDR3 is TGTGCCAGCAGCTTGAGCGGCACGGCCTATGGCTACACCTTC. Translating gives CASSLSGTAYGYTF.

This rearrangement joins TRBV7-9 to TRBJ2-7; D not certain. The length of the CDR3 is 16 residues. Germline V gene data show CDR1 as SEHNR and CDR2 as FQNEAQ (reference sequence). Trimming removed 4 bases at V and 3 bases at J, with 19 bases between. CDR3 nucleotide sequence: TGTGCCAGCAGCTCCCCGGTTAGGCAGCCGAACTACGAGCAGTACTTC. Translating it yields CASSSPVRQPNYEQYF.

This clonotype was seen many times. CDR3 bases: TGCGCCAGCCGAGTGGGACAGGGGACGAATGAGCAGTTCTTC. It codes for CASRVGQGTNEQFF. This chain joins TRBV5-1 and TRBJ2-1, with 10 positions matching TRBD1. V lost 7 bases, J lost 7 bases, and 8 bases stayed unmatched. Germline CDR1 SGHRS, CDR2 YFSETQ. This CDR3 is built from 14 residues.

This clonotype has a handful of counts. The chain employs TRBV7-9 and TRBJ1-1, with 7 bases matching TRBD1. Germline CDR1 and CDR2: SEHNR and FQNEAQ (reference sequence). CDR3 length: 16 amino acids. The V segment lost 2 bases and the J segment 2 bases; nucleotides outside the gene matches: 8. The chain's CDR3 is CASSLPSDRLNTEAFF. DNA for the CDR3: TGTGCCAGCAGCTTACCCTCGGACAGGTTAAACACTGAAGCTTTCTTT.

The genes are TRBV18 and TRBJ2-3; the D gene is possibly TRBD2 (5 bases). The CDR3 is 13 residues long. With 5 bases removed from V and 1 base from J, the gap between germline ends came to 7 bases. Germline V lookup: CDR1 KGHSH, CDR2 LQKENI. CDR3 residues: CASSMGGTDTQYF. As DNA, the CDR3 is TGTGCCAGCTCAATGGGAGGCACAGATACGCAGTATTTT.

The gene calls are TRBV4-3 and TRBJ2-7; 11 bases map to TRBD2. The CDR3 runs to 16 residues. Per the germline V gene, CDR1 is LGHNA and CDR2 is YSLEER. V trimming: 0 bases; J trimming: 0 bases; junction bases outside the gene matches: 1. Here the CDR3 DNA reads TGCGCCAGCAGCCAAGACGGGACTAGCGGCTCCTACGAGCAGTACTTC. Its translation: CASSQDGTSGSYEQYF.

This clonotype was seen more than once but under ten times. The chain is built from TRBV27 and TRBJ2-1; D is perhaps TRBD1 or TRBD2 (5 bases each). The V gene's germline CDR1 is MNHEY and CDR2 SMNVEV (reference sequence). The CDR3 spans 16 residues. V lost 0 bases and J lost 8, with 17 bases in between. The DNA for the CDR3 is TGTGCCAGCAGTTTATCTGGCAGGGCGAGGGGCTATGAGCAGTTCTTC. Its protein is CASSLSGRARGYEQFF.

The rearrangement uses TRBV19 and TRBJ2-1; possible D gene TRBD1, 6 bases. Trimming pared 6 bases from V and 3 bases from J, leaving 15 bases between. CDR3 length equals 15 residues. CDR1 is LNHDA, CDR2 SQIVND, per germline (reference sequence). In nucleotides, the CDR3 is TGTGCCAGTAGCAGGGGCAGGACTCTCTACAATGAGCAGTTCTTC. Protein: CASSRGRTLYNEQFF.

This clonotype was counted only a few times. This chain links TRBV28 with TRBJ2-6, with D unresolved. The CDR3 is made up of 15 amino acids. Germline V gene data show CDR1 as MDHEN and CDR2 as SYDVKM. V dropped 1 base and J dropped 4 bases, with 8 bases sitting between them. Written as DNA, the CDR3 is TGTGCCAGCAGTTTATATAGCTCCGGGGCCAACGTCCTGACTTTC. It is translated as CASSLYSSGANVLTF.

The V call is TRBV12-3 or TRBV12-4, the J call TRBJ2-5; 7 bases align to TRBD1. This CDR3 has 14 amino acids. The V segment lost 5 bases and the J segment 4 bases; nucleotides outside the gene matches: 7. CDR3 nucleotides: TGTGCCAGCAGTATAGAGACAGGGCGAGAGACCCAGTACTTC. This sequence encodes CASSIETGRETQYF.

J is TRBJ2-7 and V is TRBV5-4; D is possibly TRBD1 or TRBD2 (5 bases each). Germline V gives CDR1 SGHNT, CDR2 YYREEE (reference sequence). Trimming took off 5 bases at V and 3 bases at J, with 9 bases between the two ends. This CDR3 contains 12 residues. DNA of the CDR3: TGTGCCAGCAGTCGGGACCTCTACGAGCAGTACTTC. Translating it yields CASSRDLYEQYF.

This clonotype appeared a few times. CDR3 sequence reads: CASSLTPSGRSYEQYF. DNA for the CDR3: TGTGCCAGCAGCCTGACACCAAGCGGGAGAAGCTACGAGCAGTACTTC. The genes are TRBV6-5 and TRBJ2-7; 8 nucleotides line up with TRBD2. The CDR3 consists of 16 residues. Trimming took 6 bases from V and 3 from J; bases not matched to a gene: 13. Germline V gives CDR1 MNHEY, CDR2 SVGAGI.

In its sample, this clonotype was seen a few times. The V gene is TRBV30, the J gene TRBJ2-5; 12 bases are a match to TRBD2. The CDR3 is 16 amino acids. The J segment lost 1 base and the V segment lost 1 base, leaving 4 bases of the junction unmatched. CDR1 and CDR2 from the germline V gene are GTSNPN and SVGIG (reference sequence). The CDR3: CAWSGLAGVVQETQYF. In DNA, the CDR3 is TGTGCCTGGAGTGGACTAGCGGGAGTTGTCCAAGAGACCCAGTACTTC.